This TCR beta chain was captured by sequencing in a study of blood T cell repertoires in COVID-19. Across the study: Some COVID-19 samples were acute and others convalescent; all came from the United States, Italy and Spain. T cells, B-cell-depleted T cells, or PBMCs provided the cDNA or gDNA that served as material.

The authors' processing: Estimated nucleated cell counts came from reference gene primer amplification. Repertoires were generated with immunoSEQ multiplex PCR, while TCRdb's copy carries only in-frame clones and drops some. That table furnishes V, J and clone size, whereas the DNA furnished D and trimming. The repertoire holds some 150,000 clones, about 80% seen once, with roughly 4.9% in the top ten. The germline gives CDR1 MNHEY, CDR2 SMNVEV (reference sequence). After removal of 1 base from V and 1 base from J, the junction contained 5 bases not matched to a gene. This CDR3 is built from 17 residues.

The TCR sequence derives from a human donor in a cohort sampled during active COVID-19. The specimen sequenced was peripheral blood. V and J are TRBV27 and TRBJ2-5; 11 bases line up with TRBD2. The CDR3 nucleotides are TGTGCCAGCAGTTTATTGGCTAGCGGGAGGATCCAAGAGACCCAGTACTTC. This gives the protein CASSLLASGRIQETQYF.